This TCR beta chain was identified in a study of blood T cell repertoires in COVID-19. The CDR3 length is 16 residues. CDR1 LGHDT and CDR2 YNNKEL come from the germline V gene (reference sequence). The V and J ends lost 4 bases and 6 bases, in that order; junction bases with no gene match: 8. Data came from immunoSEQ multiplex PCR; TCRdb stores just in-frame clones and leaves some out. In the table there are hundreds of thousands of clones, roughly 90% of which are singletons. Source material: peripheral blood. The receptor comes from a man in his forties or fifties with acute or convalescent COVID-19. The chain couples TRBV3-1 (or the pseudogene TRBV3-2) to TRBJ2-1; 11 nucleotides line up with TRBD1. In DNA form, the CDR3 reads TGTGCCAGCAGCCGCCCAGGGACAGGGGGTTTCAATGAGCAGTTCTTC. It codes for CASSRPGTGGFNEQFF.